The present T cell receptor (beta chain) was sequenced within a study of cytomegalovirus exposure and HLA in healthy donors. About the study: In an early release, HLA-typed donors contributed about 80 million unique TCR sequences.

The sample holds one count of this clone. The CDR3 sequence is 15 residues long. Germline V gives CDR1 SGHNT, CDR2 YYREEE (reference sequence). V was pared by 2 bases and J by 6 bases, with 17 bases between. PCR was performed using 60 Vbeta and 13 Jbeta primers. Libraries were prepared by immunoSEQ multiplex PCR; TCRdb keeps only in-frame clonotypes and omits some of them. The data show roughly 80,000 clones, with over 65% seen just once and around 3.2% held by the top ten. The J gene is TRBJ2-5, the V gene TRBV5-4; tentatively, D is TRBD2 (5 bases). This receptor was identified in a man aged 45 to 65 in good health and CMV-seropositive. Material for sequencing was PBMCs. The CDR3: CASSFGGLEEKTQYF. As DNA, the CDR3 is TGTGCCAGCAGCTTCGGCGGGCTCGAGGAAAAGACCCAGTACTTC.